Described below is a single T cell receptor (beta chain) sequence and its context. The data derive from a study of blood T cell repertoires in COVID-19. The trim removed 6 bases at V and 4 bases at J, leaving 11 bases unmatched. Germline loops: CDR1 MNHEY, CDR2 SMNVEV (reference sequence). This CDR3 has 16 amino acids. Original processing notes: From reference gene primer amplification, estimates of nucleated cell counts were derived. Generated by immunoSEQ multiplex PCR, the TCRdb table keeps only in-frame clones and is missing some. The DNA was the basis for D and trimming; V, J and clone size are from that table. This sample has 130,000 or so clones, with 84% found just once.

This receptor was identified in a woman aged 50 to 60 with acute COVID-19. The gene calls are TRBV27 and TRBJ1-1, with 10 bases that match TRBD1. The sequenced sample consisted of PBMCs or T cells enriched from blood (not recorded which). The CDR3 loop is CASSFRDRGLGTEAFF. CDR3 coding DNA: TGTGCCAGCAGCTTCCGGGACAGGGGTTTGGGCACTGAAGCTTTCTTT.